This is a list of T cell receptor beta chains from one sample in a study of blood T cell repertoires in COVID-19. Clones were sequenced by immunoSEQ multiplex PCR, and TCRdb holds only the in-frame ones, with some missing. The sample includes over 250,000 clones, roughly 90% of them seen just once. Sequenced input: PBMCs or T cells enriched from blood (not recorded which). Receptors were obtained from a woman aged 30 to 39 who had recovered from COVID-19. CDR3s include the opening cysteine and the closing phenylalanine or tryptophan.

j_call v_call cdr3_aa
TRBJ1-1 TRBV23-1 CASSQGRRDTRNTEAFF
TRBJ2-7 TRBV7-2 CASSLLRGARSYEQYF
TRBJ2-7 TRBV7-7 CASSPTWTSRSYEQYF
TRBJ2-7 TRBV6-2/TRBV6-3 CASSYRTHRGPYEQYF
TRBJ1-4 TRBV5-1 CASRGQHNEKLFF
TRBJ1-2 TRBV18 CASSRGTGRSDGYTF
TRBJ1-2 TRBV2 CASGTEFYGYTF
TRBJ1-3 TRBV30 CAWSPGQGWFGNTIYF
TRBJ1-6 TRBV18 CASSRLGRGNSPLHF
TRBJ1-5 TRBV2 CASAGDSNQPQHF
TRBJ2-7 TRBV18 CASSPLGLPYEQYF
TRBJ1-5 TRBV19 CASSWSGSFRQPQHF
TRBJ1-2 TRBV30 CAWSGPRTANYGYTF
TRBJ1-3 TRBV28 CASTWEEVPGNTIYF
TRBJ1-2 TRBV19 CASSSLRQGAYGYTF
TRBJ1-1 TRBV18 CASSPLGQIEAFF
TRBJ1-6 TRBV5-1 CASSLGVQGAPSSPLHF
TRBJ2-7 TRBV29-1 CSVGGGVPYEQYF
TRBJ2-3 TRBV2 CASSGLGAPDTQYF
TRBJ1-3 TRBV7-8 CASSLSRASGNTIYF
TRBJ1-1 TRBV7-6 CASSSPAAEMNTEAFF
TRBJ1-2 TRBV27 CASTSGTRGNGYTF
TRBJ2-1 TRBV27 CASSRLAVIGNEQFF
TRBJ1-5 TRBV7-9 CASSLQVGQPQHF
TRBJ1-1 TRBV7-2 CASSFQRVNTEAFF
TRBJ1-1 TRBV2 CASRRDRGPGAFF
TRBJ2-3 TRBV19 CASSIILAGGTDTQYF
TRBJ2-3 TRBV9 CASSVTGTSEDTQYF
TRBJ2-1 TRBV9 CASSSPDNSNEQFF
TRBJ2-2 TRBV11-1 CASSLGLVNTGELFF
TRBJ2-1 TRBV11-2 CASSHLRGDRVNEQFF
TRBJ2-7 TRBV9 CASSVGQGSMDEQYF
TRBJ2-3 TRBV14 CASSQRLAGGPGDTQYF
TRBJ2-1 TRBV2 CHSRELNEQFF
TRBJ1-2 TRBV6-2/TRBV6-3 CASSYSRQGTFYGYTF
TRBJ2-7 TRBV6-2/TRBV6-3 CASSPTYEQYF
TRBJ2-5 TRBV9 CASSVLNGLQETQYF
TRBJ2-1 TRBV7-3 CASSWTGVNEQFF
TRBJ2-7 TRBV10-3 CAINIGQGSSYEQYF
TRBJ1-2 TRBV27 CASSLVSGIYGYTF
TRBJ2-7 TRBV2 CASSELGGYEQYF
TRBJ1-1 TRBV15 CATSRDLGGRAFGEAFF
TRBJ2-7 TRBV18 CASSPTGTSEQYF
TRBJ1-2 TRBV2 CASEGQDYGYTF
TRBJ2-7 TRBV18 CASSPRLIYEQYF
TRBJ1-2 TRBV7-9 CASSQAPGLGGYTF
TRBJ2-1 TRBV5-1 CASTFGDSPGLAGGHYNEQFF
TRBJ2-7 TRBV28 CARGPGRRDF
TRBJ1-2 TRBV5-6 CANPREVSYGYTF
TRBJ1-1 TRBV29-1 CSVARGGNTEAFF
TRBJ1-3 TRBV7-9 CASYSGNTIYF